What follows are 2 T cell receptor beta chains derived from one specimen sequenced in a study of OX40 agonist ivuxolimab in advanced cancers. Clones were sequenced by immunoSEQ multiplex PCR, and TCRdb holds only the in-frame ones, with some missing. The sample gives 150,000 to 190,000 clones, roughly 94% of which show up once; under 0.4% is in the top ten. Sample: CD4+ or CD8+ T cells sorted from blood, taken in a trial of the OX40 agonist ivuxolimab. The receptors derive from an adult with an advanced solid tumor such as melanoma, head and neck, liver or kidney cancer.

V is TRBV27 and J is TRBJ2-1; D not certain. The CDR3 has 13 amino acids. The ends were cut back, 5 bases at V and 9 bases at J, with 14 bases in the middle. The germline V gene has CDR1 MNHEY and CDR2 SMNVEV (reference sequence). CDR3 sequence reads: CASSLLSAGEQFF. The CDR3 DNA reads TGTGCCAGCAGTCTTCTCTCAGCTGGTGAGCAGTTCTTC.

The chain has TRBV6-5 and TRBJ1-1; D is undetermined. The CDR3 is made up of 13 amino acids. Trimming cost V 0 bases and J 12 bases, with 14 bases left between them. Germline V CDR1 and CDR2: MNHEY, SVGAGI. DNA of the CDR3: TGTGCCAGCAGTTACTCGGGTGACACGAAGACTTTCTTT. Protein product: CASSYSGDTKTFF.